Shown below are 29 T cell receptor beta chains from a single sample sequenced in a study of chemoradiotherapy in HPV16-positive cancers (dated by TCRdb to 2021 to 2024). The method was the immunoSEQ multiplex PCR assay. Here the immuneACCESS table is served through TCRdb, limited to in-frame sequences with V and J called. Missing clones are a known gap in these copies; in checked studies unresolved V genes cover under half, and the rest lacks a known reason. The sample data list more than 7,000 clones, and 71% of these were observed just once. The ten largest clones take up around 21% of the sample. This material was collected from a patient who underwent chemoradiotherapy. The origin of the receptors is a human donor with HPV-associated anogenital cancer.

The CDR3 nucleotides read TGTGCCAGCAGCTTAACTTATCACAAGAACACTGAAGCTTTCTTT. Translating gives CASSLTYHKNTEAFF. V and J are TRBV7-3 and TRBJ1-1; D is unresolved. The CDR3 loop spans 15 amino acids. Germline-derived CDR1 and CDR2 are SGHTA and FQGTGA. Trimming took 0 bases from V and 1 from J, leaving 9 bases between them. Full variable domain (rest looked up from reference TRBV7-3 and TRBJ1-1): GAGVSQTPSNKVTEKGKYVELRCDPISGHTALYWYRQSLGQGPEFLIYFQGTGAADDSGLPNDRFFAVRPEGSVSTLKIQRTERGDSAVYLCASSLTYHKNTEAFFGQGTRLTVV.

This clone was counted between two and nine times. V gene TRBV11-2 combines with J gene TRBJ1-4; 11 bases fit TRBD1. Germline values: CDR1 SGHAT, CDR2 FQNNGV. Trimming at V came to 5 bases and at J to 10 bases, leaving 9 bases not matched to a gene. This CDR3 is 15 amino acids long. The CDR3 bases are TGTGCCAGCAGCCTGGGGGGACAGGGGGTCGGAAAACTGTTTTTT. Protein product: CASSLGGQGVGKLFF.

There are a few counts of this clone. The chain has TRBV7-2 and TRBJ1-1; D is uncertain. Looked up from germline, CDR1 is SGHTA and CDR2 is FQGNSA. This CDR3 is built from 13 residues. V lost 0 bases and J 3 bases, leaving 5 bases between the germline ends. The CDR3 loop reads CASSLAWYTEAFF. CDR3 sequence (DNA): TGTGCCAGCAGCTTAGCGTGGTACACTGAAGCTTTCTTT.

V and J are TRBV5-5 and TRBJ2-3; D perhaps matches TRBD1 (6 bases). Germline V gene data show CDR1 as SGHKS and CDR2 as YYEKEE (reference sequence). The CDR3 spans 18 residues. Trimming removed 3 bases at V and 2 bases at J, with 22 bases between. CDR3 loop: CASSSKFRQEWDTDTQYF. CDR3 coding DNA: TGTGCCAGCAGCTCAAAATTTCGACAGGAGTGGGACACAGATACGCAGTATTTT.

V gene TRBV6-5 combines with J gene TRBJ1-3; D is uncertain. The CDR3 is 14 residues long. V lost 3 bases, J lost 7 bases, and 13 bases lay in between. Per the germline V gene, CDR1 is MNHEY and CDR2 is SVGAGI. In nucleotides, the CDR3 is TGTGCCAGCAGTTATACCCCATCCGGGAACACCATATATTTT. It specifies CASSYTPSGNTIYF.

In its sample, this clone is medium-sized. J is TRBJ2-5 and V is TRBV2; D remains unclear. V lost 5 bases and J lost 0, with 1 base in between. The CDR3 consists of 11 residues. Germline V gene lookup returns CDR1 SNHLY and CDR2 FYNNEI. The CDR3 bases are TGTGCCAGCAGTTACCAAGAGACCCAGTACTTC. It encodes CASSYQETQYF.

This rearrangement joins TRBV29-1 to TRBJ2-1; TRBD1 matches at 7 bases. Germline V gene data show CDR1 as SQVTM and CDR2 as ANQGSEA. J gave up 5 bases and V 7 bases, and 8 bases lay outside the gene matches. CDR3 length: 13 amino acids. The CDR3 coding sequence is TGCAGCGGACAGGGTGGTTACGACAATGAGCAGTTCTTC. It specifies CSGQGGYDNEQFF.

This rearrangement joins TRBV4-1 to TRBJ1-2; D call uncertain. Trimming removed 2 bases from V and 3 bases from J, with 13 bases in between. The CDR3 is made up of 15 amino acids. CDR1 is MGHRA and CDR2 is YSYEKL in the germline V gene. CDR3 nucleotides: TGCGCCAGCAGCCAACTACAGCGTCCCGACTATGGCTACACCTTC. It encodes CASSQLQRPDYGYTF.

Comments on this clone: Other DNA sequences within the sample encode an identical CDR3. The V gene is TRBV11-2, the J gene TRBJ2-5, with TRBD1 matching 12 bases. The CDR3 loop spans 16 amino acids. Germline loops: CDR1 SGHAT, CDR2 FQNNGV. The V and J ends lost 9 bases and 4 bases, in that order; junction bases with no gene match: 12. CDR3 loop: CASSLGQGAHSETQYF. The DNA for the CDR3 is TGTGCCAGTAGCCTGGGACAGGGGGCGCATTCAGAGACCCAGTACTTC.

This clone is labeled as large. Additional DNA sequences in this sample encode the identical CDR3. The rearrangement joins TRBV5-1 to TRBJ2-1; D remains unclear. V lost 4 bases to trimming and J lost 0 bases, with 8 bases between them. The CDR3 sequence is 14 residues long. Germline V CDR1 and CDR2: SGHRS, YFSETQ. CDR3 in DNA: TGCGCCAGCAGCCTGCAGAGCTCCTACAATGAGCAGTTCTTC. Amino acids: CASSLQSSYNEQFF.

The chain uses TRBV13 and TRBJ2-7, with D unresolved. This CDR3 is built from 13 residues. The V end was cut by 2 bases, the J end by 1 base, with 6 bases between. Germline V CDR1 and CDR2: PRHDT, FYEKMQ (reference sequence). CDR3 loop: CASSLSMSYEQYF. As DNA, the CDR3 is TGTGCCAGCAGCTTAAGTATGTCCTACGAGCAGTACTTC. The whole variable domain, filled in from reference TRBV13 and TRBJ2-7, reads AAGVIQSPRHLIKEKRETATLKCYPIPRHDTVYWYQQGPGQDPQFLISFYEKMQSDKGSIPDRFSAQQFSDYHSELNMSSLELGDSALYFCASSLSMSYEQYFGPGTRLTVT.

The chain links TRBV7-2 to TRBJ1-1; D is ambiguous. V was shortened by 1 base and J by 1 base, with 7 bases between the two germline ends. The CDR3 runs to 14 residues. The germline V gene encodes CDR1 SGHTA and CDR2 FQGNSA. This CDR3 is CASSLGPRNTEAFF. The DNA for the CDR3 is TGTGCCAGCAGCTTAGGCCCCCGGAACACTGAAGCTTTCTTT.

The CDR3 coding sequence is TGTGCCAGCAGCTTCCCCCTAAACACTGAAGCTTTCTTT. The encoded protein is CASSFPLNTEAFF. The chain employs TRBV7-9 and TRBJ1-1; D gene uncertain. V was clipped by 3 bases and J by 2 bases, with 7 bases between them. This CDR3 is built from 13 residues. In germline, CDR1 is SEHNR, CDR2 FQNEAQ (reference sequence). The entire variable domain, with the rest obtained from reference TRBV7-9 and TRBJ1-1, is as follows: DTGVSQNPRHKITKRGQNVTFRCDPISEHNRLYWYRQTLGQGPEFLTYFQNEAQLEKSRLLSDRFSAERPKGSFSTLEIQRTEQGDSAMYLCASSFPLNTEAFFGQGTRLTVV.

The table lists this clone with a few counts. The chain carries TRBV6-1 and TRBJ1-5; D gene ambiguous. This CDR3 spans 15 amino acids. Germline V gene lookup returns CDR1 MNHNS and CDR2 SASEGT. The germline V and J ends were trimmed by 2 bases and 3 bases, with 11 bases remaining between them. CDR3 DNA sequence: TGTGCCAGCAGTGAAAACCCCTGGGTCAATCAGCCCCAGCATTTT. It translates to CASSENPWVNQPQHF.

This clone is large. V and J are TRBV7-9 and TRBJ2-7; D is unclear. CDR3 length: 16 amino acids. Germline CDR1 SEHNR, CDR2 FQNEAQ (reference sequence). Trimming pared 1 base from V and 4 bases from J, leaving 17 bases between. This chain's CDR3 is CASSLEYQAAPYEQYF. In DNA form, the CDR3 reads TGTGCCAGCAGCTTAGAGTACCAGGCAGCACCTTACGAGCAGTACTTC.

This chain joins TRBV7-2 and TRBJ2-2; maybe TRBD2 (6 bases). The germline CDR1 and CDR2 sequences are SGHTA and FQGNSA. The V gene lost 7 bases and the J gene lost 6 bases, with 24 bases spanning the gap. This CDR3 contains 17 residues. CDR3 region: CASILSGLGLTAGELFF. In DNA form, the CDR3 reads TGTGCCAGCATCCTTAGCGGATTGGGACTCACAGCCGGGGAGCTGTTTTTT.

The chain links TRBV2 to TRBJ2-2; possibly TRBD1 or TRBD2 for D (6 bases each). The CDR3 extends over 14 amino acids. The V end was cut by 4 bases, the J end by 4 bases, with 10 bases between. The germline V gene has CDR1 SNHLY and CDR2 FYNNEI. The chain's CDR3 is CASSVGGSTGELFF. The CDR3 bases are TGTGCCAGCAGTGTAGGGGGGAGCACCGGGGAGCTGTTTTTT.

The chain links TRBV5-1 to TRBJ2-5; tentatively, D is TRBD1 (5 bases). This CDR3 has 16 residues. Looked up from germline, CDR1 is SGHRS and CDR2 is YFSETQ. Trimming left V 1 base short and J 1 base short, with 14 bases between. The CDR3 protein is CASSLYYAGRQETQYF. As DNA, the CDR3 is TGCGCCAGCAGCTTGTATTACGCAGGGCGCCAAGAGACCCAGTACTTC.

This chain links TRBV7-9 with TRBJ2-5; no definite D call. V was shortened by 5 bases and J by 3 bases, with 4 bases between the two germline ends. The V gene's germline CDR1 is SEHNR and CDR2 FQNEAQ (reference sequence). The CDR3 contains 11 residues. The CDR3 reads CASSVKETQYF. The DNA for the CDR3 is TGTGCCAGCAGCGTGAAAGAGACCCAGTACTTC.

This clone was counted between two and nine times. In nucleotides, the CDR3 is TGTGCCAGCAGCTTAGAAGATGAGCAGTTCTTC. Translating gives CASSLEDEQFF. The chain couples TRBV7-9 to TRBJ2-1; D is unresolved. Germline V gives CDR1 SEHNR, CDR2 FQNEAQ (reference sequence). The CDR3 has 11 residues. With 1 base removed from V and 8 bases from J, the gap between germline ends came to 3 bases.

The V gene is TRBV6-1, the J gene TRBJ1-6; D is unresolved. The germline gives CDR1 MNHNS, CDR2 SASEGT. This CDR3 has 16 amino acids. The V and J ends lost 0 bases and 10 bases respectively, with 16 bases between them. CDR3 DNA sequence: TGTGCCAGCAGTGAAGCGCTTCAGACCCCAAGGTCACCCCTCCACTTT. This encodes CASSEALQTPRSPLHF.

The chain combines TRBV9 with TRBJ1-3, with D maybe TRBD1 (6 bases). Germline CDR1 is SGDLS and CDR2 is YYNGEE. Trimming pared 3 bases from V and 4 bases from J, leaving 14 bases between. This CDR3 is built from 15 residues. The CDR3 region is CASSGYREAGNTIYF. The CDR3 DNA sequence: TGTGCCAGCAGCGGTTACAGGGAAGCAGGAAACACCATATATTTT.

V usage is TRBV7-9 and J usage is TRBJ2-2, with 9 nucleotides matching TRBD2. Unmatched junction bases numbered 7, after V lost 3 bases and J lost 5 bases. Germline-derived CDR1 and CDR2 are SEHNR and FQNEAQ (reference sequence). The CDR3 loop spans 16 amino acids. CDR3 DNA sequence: TGTGCCAGCAGCTTCCCCCTAGCGGGGTTTACCGGGGAGCTGTTTTTT. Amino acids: CASSFPLAGFTGELFF. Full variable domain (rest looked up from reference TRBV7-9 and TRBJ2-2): DTGVSQNPRHKITKRGQNVTFRCDPISEHNRLYWYRQTLGQGPEFLTYFQNEAQLEKSRLLSDRFSAERPKGSFSTLEIQRTEQGDSAMYLCASSFPLAGFTGELFFGEGSRLTVL.

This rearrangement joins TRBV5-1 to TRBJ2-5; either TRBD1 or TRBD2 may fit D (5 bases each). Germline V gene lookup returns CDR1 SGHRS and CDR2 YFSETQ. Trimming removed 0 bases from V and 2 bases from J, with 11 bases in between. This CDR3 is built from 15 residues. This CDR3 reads CASSLGVGDQETQYF. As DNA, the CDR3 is TGCGCCAGCAGCTTGGGCGTGGGGGATCAAGAGACCCAGTACTTC.

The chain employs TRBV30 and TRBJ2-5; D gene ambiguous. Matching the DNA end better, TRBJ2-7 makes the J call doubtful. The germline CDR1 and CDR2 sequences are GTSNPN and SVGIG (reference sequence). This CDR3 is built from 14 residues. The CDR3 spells CAWSVNSQAYEQYF. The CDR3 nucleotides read TGTGCCTGGAGTGTAAACAGTCAGGCCTACGAGCAGTACTTC.

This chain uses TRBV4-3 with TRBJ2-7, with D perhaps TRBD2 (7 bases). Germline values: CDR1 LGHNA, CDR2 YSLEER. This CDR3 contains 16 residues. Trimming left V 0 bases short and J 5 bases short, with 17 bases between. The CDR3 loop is CASSQEPGAAGDEQYF. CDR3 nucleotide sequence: TGCGCCAGCAGCCAAGAACCGGGGGCCGCGGGGGACGAGCAGTACTTC.

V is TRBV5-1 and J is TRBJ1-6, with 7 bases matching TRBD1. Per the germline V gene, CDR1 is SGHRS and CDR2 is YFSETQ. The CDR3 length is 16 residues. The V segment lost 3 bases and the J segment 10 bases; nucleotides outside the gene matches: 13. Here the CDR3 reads CASSSAMGQSRSPLHF. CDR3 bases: TGCGCCAGCAGCTCCGCCATGGGACAGTCCCGATCACCCCTCCACTTT.

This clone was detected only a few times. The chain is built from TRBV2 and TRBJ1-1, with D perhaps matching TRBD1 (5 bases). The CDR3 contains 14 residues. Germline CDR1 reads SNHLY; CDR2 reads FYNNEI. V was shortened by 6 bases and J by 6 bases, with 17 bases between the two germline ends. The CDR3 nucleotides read TGTGCCAGCAGCCTAGGACACGGGAAGGCTGAAGCTTTCTTT. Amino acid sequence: CASSLGHGKAEAFF.

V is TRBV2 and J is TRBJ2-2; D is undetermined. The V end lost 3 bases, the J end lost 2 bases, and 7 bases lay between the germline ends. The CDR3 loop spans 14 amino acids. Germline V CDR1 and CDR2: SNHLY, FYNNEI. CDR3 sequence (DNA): TGTGCCAGCAGTGACAGACCTAACACCGGGGAGCTGTTTTTT. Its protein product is CASSDRPNTGELFF.